The 7 T cell receptor beta chains presented below share a single source sample, sequenced in a study of cytomegalovirus exposure and HLA in healthy donors. In the PCR, 60 Vbeta and 13 Jbeta primers were used. Libraries were prepared by immunoSEQ multiplex PCR; TCRdb keeps only in-frame clonotypes and omits some of them. The table includes over 150,000 clones, 80% detected once. Sequencing input: PBMCs. The source is a woman between 45 and 60 years old in good health and CMV-seronegative.

CDR3 nucleotide sequence: TGCGCCACCAAGGGATCCAAAGCGGGGGGGCGGGTGGCCGGGGAGCTGTTTTTT. Its protein product is CATKGSKAGGRVAGELFF. This sequence joins TRBV5-1 and TRBJ2-2, with 10 bases lining up with TRBD2. J was trimmed by 6 bases and V by 9 bases; bases with no gene match: 20. CDR3 length: 18 residues. The germline V gene encodes CDR1 SGHRS and CDR2 YFSETQ.

The chain uses TRBV28 and TRBJ2-7; D might be TRBD1 (5 bases). Deletions cut 7 bases from V and 3 bases from J, with 16 bases between. The CDR3 loop spans 14 amino acids. The germline CDR1 and CDR2 sequences are MDHEN and SYDVKM. CDR3 protein: CASTQQAISYEQYF. DNA of the CDR3: TGTGCCAGCACTCAACAGGCTATTAGCTACGAGCAGTACTTC.

This rearrangement joins TRBV5-8 to TRBJ1-1, with 7 bases lining up with TRBD1. The trim removed 5 bases at V and 1 base at J, leaving 8 bases unmatched. The CDR3 totals 15 residues. Germline V lookup: CDR1 SGHTS, CDR2 YDEGEE. The chain's CDR3 is CASRLTGTPNTEAFF. In DNA, the CDR3 is TGTGCCAGCAGACTGACAGGGACCCCGAACACTGAAGCTTTCTTT.

With respect to this clone: Different DNA sequences within this sample yield the same CDR3. The chain is built from TRBV11-2 and TRBJ1-5; D remains unclear. This CDR3 is built from 14 residues. Germline V lookup: CDR1 SGHAT, CDR2 FQNNGV. Trimming left V 2 bases short and J 0 bases short, with 5 bases between. CDR3 sequence: CASSLSVSNQPQHF. The DNA of the CDR3 is TGTGCCAGCAGCTTAAGCGTTAGCAATCAGCCCCAGCATTTT.

The chain recombines TRBV4-3 with TRBJ2-1, with D perhaps matching TRBD2 (5 bases). V was pared by 0 bases and J by 6 bases, with 12 bases between. CDR3 length equals 15 residues. CDR1 is LGHNA and CDR2 is YSLEER in the germline V gene. The CDR3 reads CASSQDLAGGNEQFF. CDR3 nucleotide sequence: TGCGCCAGCAGCCAAGATTTGGCAGGAGGCAATGAGCAGTTCTTC.

This clone was counted only a few times. Mismatch with germline at one junction end may stem from a read error. This rearrangement joins TRBV7-8 to TRBJ1-2; D might be TRBD1 (6 bases). Per germline, CDR1 SGHVS and CDR2 FQNEAQ. The CDR3 is made up of 13 amino acids. CDR3 nucleotide sequence: TGTGCCAGCAGCGTAGCAGGGGCCTATGGCTACACCTTC. It encodes CASSVAGAYGYTF.

The rearrangement joins TRBV5-1 to TRBJ2-4; tentatively, D is TRBD2 (6 bases). Trimming took 3 bases from V and 3 from J, leaving 13 bases between them. CDR1 is SGHRS, CDR2 YFSETQ, per germline. The CDR3 spans 15 residues. CDR3 coding DNA: TGCGCCAGCAGCTGGAGGGAGCTTGGCAAAAACATTCAGTACTTC. This gives the protein CASSWRELGKNIQYF.